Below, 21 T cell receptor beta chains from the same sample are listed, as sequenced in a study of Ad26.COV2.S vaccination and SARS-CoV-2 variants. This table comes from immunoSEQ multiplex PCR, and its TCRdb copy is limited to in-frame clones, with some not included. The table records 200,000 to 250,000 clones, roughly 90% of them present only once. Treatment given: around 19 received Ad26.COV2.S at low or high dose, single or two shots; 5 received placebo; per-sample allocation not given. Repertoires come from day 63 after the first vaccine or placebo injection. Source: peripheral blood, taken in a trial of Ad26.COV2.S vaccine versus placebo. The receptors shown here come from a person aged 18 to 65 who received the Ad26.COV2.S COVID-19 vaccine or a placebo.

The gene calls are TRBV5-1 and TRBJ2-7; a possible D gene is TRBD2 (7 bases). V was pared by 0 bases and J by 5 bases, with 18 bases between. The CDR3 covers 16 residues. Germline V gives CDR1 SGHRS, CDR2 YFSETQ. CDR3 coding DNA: TGCGCCAGCAGCTTGGGGATTGGGGGGGCCCCCCACGAGCAGTACTTC. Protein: CASSLGIGGAPHEQYF.

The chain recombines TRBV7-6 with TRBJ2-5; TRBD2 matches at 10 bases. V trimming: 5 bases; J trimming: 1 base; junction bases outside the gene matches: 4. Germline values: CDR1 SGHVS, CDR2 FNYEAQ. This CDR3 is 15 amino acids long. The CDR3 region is CASSIWTSGQETQYF. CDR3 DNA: TGTGCCAGCAGCATTTGGACTAGCGGCCAAGAGACCCAGTACTTC. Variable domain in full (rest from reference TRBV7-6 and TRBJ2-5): GAGVSQSPRYKVTKRGQDVALRCDPISGHVSLYWYRQALGQGPEFLTYFNYEAQQDKSGLPNDRFSAERPEGSISTLTIQRTEQRDSAMYRCASSIWTSGQETQYFGPGTRLLVL.

The chain's CDR3 is CASSGHLITSGSYEQYF. CDR3 bases: TGTGCCAGCAGCGGACACCTCATAACTAGCGGCTCCTACGAGCAGTACTTC. The J gene is TRBJ2-7, the V gene TRBV25-1, with 8 bases that match TRBD2. J was trimmed by 0 bases and V by 6 bases; bases with no gene match: 13. Germline values: CDR1 MGHDK, CDR2 SYGVNS. The CDR3 is 17 residues long.

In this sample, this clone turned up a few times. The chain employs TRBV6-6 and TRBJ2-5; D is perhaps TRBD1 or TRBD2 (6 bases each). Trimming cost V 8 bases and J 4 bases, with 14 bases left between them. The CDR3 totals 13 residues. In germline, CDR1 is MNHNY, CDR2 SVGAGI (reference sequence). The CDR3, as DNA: TGTGCCAGCGGGGGCAGGGGAGGAGAGACCCAGTACTTC. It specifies CASGGRGGETQYF.

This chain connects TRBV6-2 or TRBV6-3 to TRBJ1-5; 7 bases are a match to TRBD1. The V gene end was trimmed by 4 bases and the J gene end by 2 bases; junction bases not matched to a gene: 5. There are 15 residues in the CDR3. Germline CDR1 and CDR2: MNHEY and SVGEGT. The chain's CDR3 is CASSFAGTGNQPQHF. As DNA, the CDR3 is TGTGCCAGCAGTTTCGCCGGGACAGGCAATCAGCCCCAGCATTTT.

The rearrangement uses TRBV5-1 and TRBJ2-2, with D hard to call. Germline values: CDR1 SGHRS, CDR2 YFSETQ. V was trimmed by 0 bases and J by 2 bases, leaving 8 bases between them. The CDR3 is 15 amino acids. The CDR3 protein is CASSLEGINTGELFF. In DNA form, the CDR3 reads TGCGCCAGCAGCTTGGAAGGCATTAACACCGGGGAGCTGTTTTTT.

The CDR3 region has the DNA TGTGCCAGTAGTACCGGACTCGGAGAGCAGTACTTC. Translated: CASSTGLGEQYF. V gene TRBV19 combines with J gene TRBJ2-7, with D tentatively TRBD2 (5 bases). The CDR3 consists of 12 residues. Trimming took 4 bases from V and 7 from J, leaving 11 bases between them. Germline CDR1 reads LNHDA; CDR2 reads SQIVND (reference sequence).

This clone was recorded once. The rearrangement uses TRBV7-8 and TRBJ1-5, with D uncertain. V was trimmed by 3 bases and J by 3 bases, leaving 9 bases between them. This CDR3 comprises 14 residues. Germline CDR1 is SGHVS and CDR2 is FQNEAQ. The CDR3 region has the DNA TGTGCCAGCAGCTTCTACACATCCAATCAGCCCCAGCATTTT. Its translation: CASSFYTSNQPQHF.

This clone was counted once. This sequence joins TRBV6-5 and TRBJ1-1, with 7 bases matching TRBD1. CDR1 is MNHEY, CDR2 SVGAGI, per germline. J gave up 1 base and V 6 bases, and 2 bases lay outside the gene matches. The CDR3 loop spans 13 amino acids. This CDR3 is CASSRDRNTEAFF. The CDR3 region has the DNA TGTGCCAGCAGCCGGGACAGGAACACTGAAGCTTTCTTT.

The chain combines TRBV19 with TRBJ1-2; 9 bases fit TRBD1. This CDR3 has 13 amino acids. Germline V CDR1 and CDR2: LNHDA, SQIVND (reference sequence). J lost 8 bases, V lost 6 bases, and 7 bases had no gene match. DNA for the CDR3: TGTGCCAGTAGCCCTACAGGGGGCGAAGGCTACACCTTC. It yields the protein CASSPTGGEGYTF.

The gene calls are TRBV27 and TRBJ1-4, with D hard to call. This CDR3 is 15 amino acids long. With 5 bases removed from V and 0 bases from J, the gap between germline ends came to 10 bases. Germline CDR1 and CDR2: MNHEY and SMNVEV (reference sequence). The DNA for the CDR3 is TGTGCCAGCAGTCCACATCCTGCAACTAATGAAAAACTGTTTTTT. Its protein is CASSPHPATNEKLFF.

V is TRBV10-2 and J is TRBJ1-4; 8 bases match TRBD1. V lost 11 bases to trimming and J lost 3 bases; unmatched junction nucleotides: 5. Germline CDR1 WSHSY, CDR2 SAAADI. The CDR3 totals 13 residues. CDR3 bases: TGCGCCGCAATGACAGGGGCTAATGAAAAACTGTTTTTT. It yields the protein CAAMTGANEKLFF.

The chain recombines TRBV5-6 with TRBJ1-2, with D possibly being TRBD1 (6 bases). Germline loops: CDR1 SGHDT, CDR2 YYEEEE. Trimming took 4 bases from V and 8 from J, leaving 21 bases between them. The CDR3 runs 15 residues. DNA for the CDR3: TGTGCCAGCAGCCCCGATCGGGGGGGGGCACAAGGCTACACCTTC. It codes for CASSPDRGGAQGYTF.

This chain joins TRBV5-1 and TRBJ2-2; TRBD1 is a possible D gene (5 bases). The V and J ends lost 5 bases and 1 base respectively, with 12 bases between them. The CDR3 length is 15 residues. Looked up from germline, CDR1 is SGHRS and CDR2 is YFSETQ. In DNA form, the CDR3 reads TGCGCCAGCAGACTCCTTACAGGGAACACCGGGGAGCTGTTTTTT. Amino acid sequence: CASRLLTGNTGELFF.

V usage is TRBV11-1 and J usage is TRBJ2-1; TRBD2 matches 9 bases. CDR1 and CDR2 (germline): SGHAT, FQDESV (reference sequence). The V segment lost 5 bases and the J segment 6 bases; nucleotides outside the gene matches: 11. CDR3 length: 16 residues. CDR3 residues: CASSLLSAGGTNEQFF. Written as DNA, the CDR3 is TGTGCCAGCAGCCTCTTATCGGCGGGAGGGACCAATGAGCAGTTCTTC.

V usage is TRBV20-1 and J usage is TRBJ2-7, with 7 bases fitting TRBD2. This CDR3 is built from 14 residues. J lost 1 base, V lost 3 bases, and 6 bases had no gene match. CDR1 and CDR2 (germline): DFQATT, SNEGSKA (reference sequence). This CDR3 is CSASSGPSSYEQYF. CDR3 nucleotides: TGCAGTGCTAGTAGCGGGCCTAGTTCCTACGAGCAGTACTTC.

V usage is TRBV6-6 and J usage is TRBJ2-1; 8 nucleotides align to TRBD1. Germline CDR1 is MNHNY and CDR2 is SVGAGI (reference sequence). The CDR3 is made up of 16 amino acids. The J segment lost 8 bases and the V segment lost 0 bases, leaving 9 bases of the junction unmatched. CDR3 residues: CASSYSPGGAHDEQFF. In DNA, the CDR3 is TGTGCCAGCAGTTACTCGCCAGGGGGCGCGCATGATGAGCAGTTCTTC.

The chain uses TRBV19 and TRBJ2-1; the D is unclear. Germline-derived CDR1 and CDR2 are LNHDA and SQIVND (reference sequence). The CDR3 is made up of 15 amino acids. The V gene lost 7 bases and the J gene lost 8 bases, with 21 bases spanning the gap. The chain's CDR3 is CASINALERFHEQFF. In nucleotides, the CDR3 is TGTGCCAGTATCAATGCCCTAGAGAGGTTCCATGAGCAGTTCTTC.

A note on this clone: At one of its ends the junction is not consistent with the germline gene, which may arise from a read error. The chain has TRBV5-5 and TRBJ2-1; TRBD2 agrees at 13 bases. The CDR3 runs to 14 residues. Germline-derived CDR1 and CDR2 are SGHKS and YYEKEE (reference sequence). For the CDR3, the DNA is TGTGCCAGCAGCTTCCGAGGACTAGCGGGAGTGAGGGTCTTC. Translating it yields CASSFRGLAGVRVF.

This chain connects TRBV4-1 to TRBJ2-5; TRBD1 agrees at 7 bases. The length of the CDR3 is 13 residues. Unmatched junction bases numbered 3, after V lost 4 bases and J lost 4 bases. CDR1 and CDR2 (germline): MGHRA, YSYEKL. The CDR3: CASSPYRGETQYF. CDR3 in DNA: TGCGCCAGCAGCCCATACAGGGGAGAGACCCAGTACTTC.

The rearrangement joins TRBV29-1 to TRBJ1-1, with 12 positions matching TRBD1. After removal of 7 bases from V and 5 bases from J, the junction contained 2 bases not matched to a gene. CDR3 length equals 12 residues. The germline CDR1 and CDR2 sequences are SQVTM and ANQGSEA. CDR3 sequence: CSGDRGQTEAFF. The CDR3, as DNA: TGCAGCGGGGACAGGGGGCAGACTGAAGCTTTCTTT.